This is a list of T cell receptor beta chains from one sample in a study of T cell responses to AZD1222 COVID-19 vaccine. Profiled with immunoSEQ multiplex PCR; TCRdb holds only in-frame clones, not every one. The sample yields roughly 72,000 clones, about nine tenths seen once. The starting material was peripheral blood, obtained 28 days after the second dose of the MenACWY control vaccine. The receptors derive from an adult who received the MenACWY meningococcal vaccine as a control. The CDR3 runs from the conserved cysteine through the conserved F or W. A D gene is named only where the DNA matches it firmly. Rows may omit the clone size; those that give it use once, few, many or a size class.

D gene: NA
clone size: NA
J gene: TRBJ2-6
V gene: TRBV11-2
CDR3 DNA: TGTGCCAGCAGCTTGGGACACTCTGGGGCCAACGTCCTGACTTTC
CDR3 protein: CASSLGHSGANVLTF

D gene: TRBD1
clone size: NA
J gene: TRBJ2-3
V gene: TRBV7-3
CDR3 DNA: TGTGCCAGCAGCCTCCAATCCGGGACAGGGGCAGATACGCAGTATTTT
CDR3 protein: CASSLQSGTGADTQYF

D gene: TRBD1
clone size: NA
J gene: TRBJ1-5
V gene: TRBV19
CDR3 DNA: TGTGCCAGTAGTCCAGGACAGGGCAATCAGCCCCAGCATTTT
CDR3 protein: CASSPGQGNQPQHF

D gene: TRBD1
clone size: NA
J gene: TRBJ2-5
V gene: TRBV5-1
CDR3 DNA: TGCGCCAGCAGCTCCACAGGGGCCCAAGAGACCCAGTACTTC
CDR3 protein: CASSSTGAQETQYF

D gene: NA
clone size: NA
J gene: TRBJ1-2
V gene: TRBV2
CDR3 DNA: TGTGCCAGCGCCTTGGGCCGGGCCAACTATGGCTACACCTTC
CDR3 protein: CASALGRANYGYTF

D gene: NA
clone size: NA
J gene: TRBJ2-2
V gene: TRBV7-2
CDR3 DNA: TGTGCCAGCAGCTTAGCGCTAGAATCCGGGGAGCTGTTTTTT
CDR3 protein: CASSLALESGELFF

D gene: NA
clone size: NA
J gene: TRBJ2-7
V gene: TRBV6-1
CDR3 DNA: TGTGCCAGCAGTGATGGCGGGCCCCGGCATTACGAGCAGTACTTC
CDR3 protein: CASSDGGPRHYEQYF

D gene: NA
clone size: NA
J gene: TRBJ1-2
V gene: TRBV4-1
CDR3 DNA: TGCGCCAGCAGCCAGGGGGATGCTAACTATGGCTACACCTTC
CDR3 protein: CASSQGDANYGYTF

D gene: NA
clone size: NA
J gene: TRBJ1-4
V gene: TRBV2
CDR3 DNA: TGTGCCAGCAGTGATTCGGGGTTTAATGAAAAACTGTTTTTT
CDR3 protein: CASSDSGFNEKLFF

D gene: TRBD2
clone size: NA
J gene: TRBJ2-3
V gene: TRBV4-2
CDR3 DNA: TGTGCCAGCAGCCAAGATCCTAGCGGGGGGGCTAGCACAGATACGCAGTATTTT
CDR3 protein: CASSQDPSGGASTDTQYF

D gene: TRBD1
clone size: few
J gene: TRBJ1-1
V gene: TRBV4-2
CDR3 DNA: TGTGCCAGCGAAGAGGGGACAGGGTCAAAGAACACTGAAGCTTTCTTT
CDR3 protein: CASEEGTGSKNTEAFF

D gene: NA
clone size: NA
J gene: TRBJ2-6
V gene: TRBV15
CDR3 DNA: TGTGCCACCAGCAGAGATAGGGGTCTAATCTCTGGGGCCAACGTCCTGACTTTC
CDR3 protein: CATSRDRGLISGANVLTF

D gene: TRBD2
clone size: NA
J gene: TRBJ2-1
V gene: TRBV6-4
CDR3 DNA: TGTGCCAGCAGTGTACTAGCGGGGGGGCCACATGAGCAGTTCTTC
CDR3 protein: CASSVLAGGPHEQFF

D gene: NA
clone size: NA
J gene: TRBJ1-4
V gene: TRBV25-1
CDR3 DNA: TGTGCCAGCAGTGAATTTGGGGGGGTATCAGGGGAAAAACTGTTTTTT
CDR3 protein: CASSEFGGVSGEKLFF

D gene: NA
clone size: NA
J gene: TRBJ1-6
V gene: TRBV12-3/TRBV12-4
CDR3 DNA: TGTGCCAGCTCCCCCTCCTATAATTCACCCCTCCACTTT
CDR3 protein: CASSPSYNSPLHF

D gene: NA
clone size: NA
J gene: TRBJ2-2
V gene: TRBV19
CDR3 DNA: TGTGCCAGTATGGCAGGGGGGTCTACGAGCACCGGGGAGCTGTTTTTT
CDR3 protein: CASMAGGSTSTGELFF

D gene: NA
clone size: NA
J gene: TRBJ2-2
V gene: TRBV14
CDR3 DNA: TGTGCCAGCAGCCAAGAGCGGGGCCGCGGGGAGCTGTTTTTT
CDR3 protein: CASSQERGRGELFF

D gene: TRBD1
clone size: NA
J gene: TRBJ2-7
V gene: TRBV25-1
CDR3 DNA: TGTGCCAGCTCAGGGGGCTACGAGCAGTACTTC
CDR3 protein: CASSGGYEQYF

D gene: NA
clone size: NA
J gene: TRBJ1-6
V gene: TRBV4-3
CDR3 DNA: TGCGCCAGCAGCCAAGTGGCCAGCGGGTCAAATAATTCACCCCTCCACTTT
CDR3 protein: CASSQVASGSNNSPLHF

D gene: NA
clone size: NA
J gene: TRBJ2-1
V gene: TRBV18
CDR3 DNA: TGTGCCAGCTCACTTCAGGGAAGGGACAATGAGCAGTTCTTC
CDR3 protein: CASSLQGRDNEQFF